This T cell receptor beta chain was sequenced in a study of cytomegalovirus exposure and HLA in healthy donors. CDR1 and CDR2 from the germline V gene are SGHVS and FQNEAQ. This CDR3 region has 15 residues. The V gene end was trimmed by 5 bases and the J gene end by 2 bases; junction bases not matched to a gene: 5. Assay used: immunoSEQ multiplex PCR; TCRdb lists only in-frame clones, some missing. The top ten hold approximately 1% of the sample, which has 250,000 to 300,000 clones, approximately 83% seen once. The sequencing sample was made of PBMCs. The receptor comes from a young woman in good health and CMV-seronegative. The chain joins TRBV7-8 to TRBJ1-3; 8 bases are shared with TRBD1. CDR3: CASSPQGAAGNTIYF. CDR3 in DNA: TGTGCCAGCAGCCCCCAGGGGGCAGCTGGAAACACCATATATTTT.